This is a list of T cell receptor beta chains from one sample in a study of shared clonotypes between healthy human individuals. Clones were sequenced by immunoSEQ multiplex PCR, and TCRdb holds only the in-frame ones, with some missing. The table records more than 1,200,000 clones, 98% to 99% of them present only once. Sequencing was done on a sample of naive CD4+ T cells sorted from blood. These receptor sequences come from a man aged 30-40 years in good health. CDR3s include the opening cysteine and the closing phenylalanine or tryptophan. The D gene is left open where the match is weak. Clone size appears in some rows only: once, few, many, or a class for an expanded clone.

cdr3_nt cdr3_aa cdr3_length d_call j_call v_call clone_size
TGCGCCAGCACTAGACCCGGGGGCACCGGGGAGCTGTTTTTT CASTRPGGTGELFF 14 . TRBJ2-2 TRBV4-1 .
TGTGCCAGCAGCCCGTTTGGGGGATGGACAGATACGCAGTATTTT CASSPFGGWTDTQYF 15 . TRBJ2-3 TRBV7-9 .
TGTGCCAGCTCATTCGACAGCCTTAGCAATCAGCCCCAGCATTTT CASSFDSLSNQPQHF 15 . TRBJ1-5 TRBV18 .
TGTGCCAGCTCACCACCAAGCCGGGGGCAAGAGACCCAGTACTTC CASSPPSRGQETQYF 15 . TRBJ2-5 TRBV18 once
TGTGCCAGCAGTGAATTGGGGACAGGGATCACCGGGGAGCTGTTTTTT CASSELGTGITGELFF 16 TRBD1 TRBJ2-2 TRBV6-1 .
TGTGCCAGTACACATGCGGGGGGCACTGAAGCTTTCTTT CASTHAGGTEAFF 13 . TRBJ1-1 TRBV19 .
TGTGCCAGCAGCGCTACCGGGACCGCTATGAACACTGAAGCTTTCTTT CASSATGTAMNTEAFF 16 . TRBJ1-1 TRBV9 .
TGTGCCAGCACCCAGGTCCAGGGCGGCACTGAAGCTTTCTTT CASTQVQGGTEAFF 14 . TRBJ1-1 TRBV14 once
TGTGCCAGCAGTTTCGACGGTACGTCCTACGAGCAGTACTTC CASSFDGTSYEQYF 14 . TRBJ2-7 TRBV28 .
TGTGCCAGCAGAGACAGGGGTGGGGGGAGTGAAAAACTGTTTTTT CASRDRGGGSEKLFF 15 TRBD1 TRBJ1-4 TRBV6-5 .
TGTGCCAGCAGCGAAGCAGGTTACGACTACGAGCAGTACTTC CASSEAGYDYEQYF 14 . TRBJ2-7 TRBV7-6 .
TGTGCCAGCAGTGAATGGACAGGGATGTACGAGCAGTACTTC CASSEWTGMYEQYF 14 TRBD1 TRBJ2-7 TRBV25-1 .
TGTGCCACCCAAAGGTCAGGGGGCCACGAGCAGTACTTC CATQRSGGHEQYF 13 TRBD1 TRBJ2-7 TRBV7-9 .
TGTGCCAGCAGCCCAAAGACTAGCGGGAAGTCCTACAATGAGCAGTTCTTC CASSPKTSGKSYNEQFF 17 TRBD2 TRBJ2-1 TRBV11-2 .
TGCGCCAGCAGCTTGACAGGGGTCGGCACAGATACGCAGTATTTT CASSLTGVGTDTQYF 15 TRBD1 TRBJ2-3 TRBV5-1 .
TGTGCCAGCAGCTTACAGGCCTACGAGCAGTACTTC CASSLQAYEQYF 12 . TRBJ2-7 TRBV5-6 .
TGCGCCAGCAGCCAAGAAGGGACAGGGAGGCGTCACGAGCAGTACTTC CASSQEGTGRRHEQYF 16 TRBD1 TRBJ2-7 TRBV4-3 .
TGCGCCAGCAGCCCTGGACCGCCTTTAGAGTATGGCTACACCTTC CASSPGPPLEYGYTF 15 . TRBJ1-2 TRBV5-1 .
TGCGCCAGCAGCTTGACTGGGACAGAGGGCTACACCTTC CASSLTGTEGYTF 13 TRBD1 TRBJ1-2 TRBV5-1 .
TGTGCCAGCAGCTTCCGGGACTCCTTTACGCAGTATTTT CASSFRDSFTQYF 13 . TRBJ2-3 TRBV7-2 .
TGTGCCAGCAGCTTAGACTATGGCTACACCTTC CASSLDYGYTF 11 . TRBJ1-2 TRBV7-2 .
TGTGCCAGCGGTAGCGGGACAACCTACGAGCAGTACTTC CASGSGTTYEQYF 13 TRBD2 TRBJ2-7 TRBV27 .
TGTGCCAGCAGATGGCTGGTCGGGACAGGGGGTAATGAGCAGTTCTTC CASRWLVGTGGNEQFF 16 TRBD1 TRBJ2-1 TRBV28 .
TGTGCCAGCAGCTCTACAGGGAATGGGTACTTC CASSSTGNGYF 11 . TRBJ2-7 TRBV28 .
TGCGCCAGCAGCTTGGTTGACAGGGGGCAAGAGACCCAGTACTTC CASSLVDRGQETQYF 15 TRBD1 TRBJ2-5 TRBV5-1 .
TGTGCCAGCAAGATACAGGCGTACACTGAAGCTTTCTTT CASKIQAYTEAFF 13 . TRBJ1-1 TRBV28 .